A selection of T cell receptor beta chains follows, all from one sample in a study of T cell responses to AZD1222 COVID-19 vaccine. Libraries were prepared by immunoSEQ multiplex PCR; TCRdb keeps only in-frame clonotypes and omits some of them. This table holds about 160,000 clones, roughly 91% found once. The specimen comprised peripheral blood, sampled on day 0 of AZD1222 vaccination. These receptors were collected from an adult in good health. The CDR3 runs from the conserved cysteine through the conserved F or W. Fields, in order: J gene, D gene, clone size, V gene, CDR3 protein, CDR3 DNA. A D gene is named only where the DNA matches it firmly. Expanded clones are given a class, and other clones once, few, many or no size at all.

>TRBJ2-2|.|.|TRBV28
CASRRAGELFF
TGTGCCAGCAGGAGGGCCGGGGAGCTGTTTTTT
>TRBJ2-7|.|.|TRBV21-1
CASSKFSVRGPSELGEQYF
TGTGCCAGCAGCAAATTTTCAGTAAGGGGGCCATCCGAACTCGGGGAGCAGTACTTC
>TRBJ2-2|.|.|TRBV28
CASSLRGRVRNTGELFF
TGTGCCAGCAGTTTAAGAGGCCGTGTGAGAAACACCGGGGAGCTGTTTTTT
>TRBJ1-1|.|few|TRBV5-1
CATSEGGGWTEAFF
TGCGCCACAAGTGAGGGCGGGGGATGGACTGAAGCTTTCTTT
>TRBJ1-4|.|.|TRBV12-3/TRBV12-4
CASSFGFSEKLFF
TGTGCCAGCAGTTTTGGGTTCAGTGAAAAACTGTTTTTT
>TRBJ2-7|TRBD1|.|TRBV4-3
CASSQKPGTGYEQYF
TGCGCCAGCAGCCAAAAACCGGGGACAGGGTACGAGCAGTACTTC
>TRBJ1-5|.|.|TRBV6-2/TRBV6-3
CASSYSGGLNQPQHF
TGTGCCAGCAGTTACTCTGGGGGATTGAATCAGCCCCAGCATTTT
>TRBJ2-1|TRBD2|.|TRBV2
CASSVYSGPPYNEQFF
TGTGCCAGCAGTGTTTATAGCGGGCCTCCCTACAATGAGCAGTTCTTC
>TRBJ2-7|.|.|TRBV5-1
CASSFADHYEQYF
TGCGCCAGCAGCTTTGCGGACCACTACGAGCAGTACTTC
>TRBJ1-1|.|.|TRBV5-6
CASSLAGPNTEAFF
TGTGCCAGCAGCTTGGCTGGGCCGAACACTGAAGCTTTCTTT
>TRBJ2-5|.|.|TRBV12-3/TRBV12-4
CASSKTILGTQYF
TGTGCCAGCAGTAAAACTATCCTCGGGACCCAGTACTTC
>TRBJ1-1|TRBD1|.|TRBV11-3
CASSVSRTGGTEAFF
TGTGCCAGCAGCGTTAGTCGGACAGGGGGCACTGAAGCTTTCTTT
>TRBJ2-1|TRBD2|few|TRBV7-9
CASALRGGWLEQFF
TGTGCCAGCGCCTTGCGGGGGGGCTGGCTGGAGCAGTTCTTC
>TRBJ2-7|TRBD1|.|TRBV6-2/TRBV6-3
CASSRIRTGGFEQYF
TGTGCCAGCAGCCGTATAAGGACAGGGGGCTTCGAGCAGTACTTC
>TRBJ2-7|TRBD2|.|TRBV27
CASSLRAGGIYEQYF
TGTGCCAGCAGTCTCCGTGCGGGAGGGATTTACGAGCAGTACTTC
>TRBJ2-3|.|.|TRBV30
CASQRLLIDTQYF
TGTGCCTCGCAGAGGTTGCTCATCGATACGCAGTATTTT
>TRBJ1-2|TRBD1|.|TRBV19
CASRVTGGDYGYTF
TGTGCCAGTAGGGTAACAGGGGGCGACTATGGCTACACCTTC
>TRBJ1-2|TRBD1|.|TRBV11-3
CASSWGGQGLYGYTF
TGTGCCAGCAGCTGGGGGGGACAGGGCCTCTATGGCTACACCTTC
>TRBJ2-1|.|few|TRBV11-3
CASSPGSPYNEQFF
TGTGCCAGCAGCCCCGGCAGCCCCTACAATGAGCAGTTCTTC
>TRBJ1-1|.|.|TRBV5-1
CASRPGPQRSTEAFF
TGCGCCAGCAGGCCAGGACCCCAAAGGAGCACTGAAGCTTTCTTT
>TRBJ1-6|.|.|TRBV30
CARRRSSYNSPLHF
TGTGCCCGACGACGGAGCTCCTATAATTCACCCCTCCACTTT
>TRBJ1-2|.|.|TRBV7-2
CASTLASGSNYGYTF
TGTGCCAGCACCCTCGCATCAGGGTCTAACTATGGCTACACCTTC
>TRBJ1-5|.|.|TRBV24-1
CATGGQGADQPQHF
TGTGCCACCGGTGGGCAGGGCGCGGATCAGCCCCAGCATTTT
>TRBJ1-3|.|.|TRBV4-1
CASSHHDSYSGNTIYF
TGCGCCAGCAGCCACCATGACAGTTACTCTGGAAACACCATATATTTT
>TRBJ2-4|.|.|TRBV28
CASREQLAKNIQYF
TGTGCCAGCAGGGAACAGTTAGCCAAAAACATTCAGTACTTC
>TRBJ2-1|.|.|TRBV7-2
CASSLDPQSYNEQFF
TGTGCCAGCAGCTTGGACCCTCAATCCTACAATGAGCAGTTCTTC
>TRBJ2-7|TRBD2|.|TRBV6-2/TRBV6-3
CASSSRGGRRERPYEQYF
TGTGCCAGCAGTTCCCGAGGTGGTCGGCGGGAGAGACCCTACGAGCAGTACTTC
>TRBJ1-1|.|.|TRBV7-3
CASSFRGMGEAFF
TGTGCCAGCAGCTTTAGGGGCATGGGTGAAGCTTTCTTT
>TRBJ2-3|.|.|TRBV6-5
CASGLRKDTQYF
TGTGCCAGCGGACTGCGGAAAGATACGCAGTATTTT
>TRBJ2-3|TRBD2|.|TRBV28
CASSLEVLAGGTDTQYF
TGTGCCAGCAGTTTAGAGGTGCTAGCGGGAGGCACAGATACGCAGTATTTT
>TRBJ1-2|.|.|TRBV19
CASSMGLGYGYTF
TGTGCCAGTAGTATGGGACTCGGCTATGGCTACACCTTC
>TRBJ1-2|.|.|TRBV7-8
CASSSFKGRGDGYTF
TGTGCCAGCAGCTCCTTCAAGGGTAGGGGGGATGGCTACACCTTC
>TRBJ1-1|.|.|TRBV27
CASTKNPQTEAFF
TGTGCCAGCACTAAGAACCCACAGACTGAAGCTTTCTTT
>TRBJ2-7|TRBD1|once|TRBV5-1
CASSDRGRPSYEQYF
TGCGCCAGCAGCGACAGGGGGCGACCCTCCTACGAGCAGTACTTC
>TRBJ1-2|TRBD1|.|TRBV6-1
CASSEYGQGYGYTF
TGTGCCAGCAGTGAATATGGACAGGGCTATGGCTACACCTTC
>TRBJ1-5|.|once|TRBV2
CASSSARDWGNQPQHF
TGTGCCAGCAGTTCCGCCAGGGACTGGGGCAATCAGCCCCAGCATTTT
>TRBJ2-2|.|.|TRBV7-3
CASSLRSGSNTGELFF
TGTGCCAGCAGCTTAAGGTCAGGGTCGAACACCGGGGAGCTGTTTTTT
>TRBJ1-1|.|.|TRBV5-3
CARSIRPAGNTEAFF
TGTGCCAGAAGCATTCGACCCGCTGGGAACACTGAAGCTTTCTTT
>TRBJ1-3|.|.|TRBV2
CASSDRSGNTIYF
TGTGCCAGCAGTGACAGATCGGGAAACACCATATATTTT
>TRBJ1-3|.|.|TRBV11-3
CASSPRQAVYSGNTIYF
TGTGCCAGCAGCCCCCGCCAGGCCGTATACTCTGGAAACACCATATATTTT
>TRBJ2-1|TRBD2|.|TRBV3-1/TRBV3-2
CASRETSGRNEQFF
TGTGCCAGCAGGGAGACTAGCGGGAGGAATGAGCAGTTCTTC
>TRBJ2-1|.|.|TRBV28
CASSLGRAVGNEQFF
TGTGCCAGCAGTTTAGGGCGCGCGGTGGGGAATGAGCAGTTCTTC
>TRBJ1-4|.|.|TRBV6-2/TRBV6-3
CASSYPTATNEKLFF
TGTGCCAGCAGTTACCCGACAGCAACTAATGAAAAACTGTTTTTT
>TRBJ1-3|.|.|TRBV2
CASKTAHSGNTIYF
TGTGCCAGCAAGACAGCACACTCTGGAAACACCATATATTTT
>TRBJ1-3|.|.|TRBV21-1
CASSDGGESGNTIYF
TGTGCCAGCAGCGACGGGGGGGAATCAGGAAACACCATATATTTT
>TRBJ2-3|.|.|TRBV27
CASSLVPSGTLTDTQYF
TGTGCCAGCAGCCTGGTTCCATCAGGGACGCTAACAGATACGCAGTATTTT
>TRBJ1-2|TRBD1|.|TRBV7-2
CASSFSGTGVIYGYTF
TGTGCCAGCAGCTTCTCCGGGACAGGGGTTATCTATGGCTACACCTTC
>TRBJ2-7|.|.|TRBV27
CASSLGVAYEQYF
TGTGCCAGCAGTCTAGGCGTCGCCTACGAGCAGTACTTC
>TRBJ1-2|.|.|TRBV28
CASSLVNYGYTF
TGTGCCAGCAGTTTGGTTAACTATGGCTACACCTTC
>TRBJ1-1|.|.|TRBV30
CAWSTSGLGTEAFF
TGTGCCTGGAGTACTAGTGGTTTGGGGACTGAAGCTTTCTTT
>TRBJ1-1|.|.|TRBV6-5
CASSRKGNTEAFF
TGTGCCAGCAGCAGAAAGGGGAACACTGAAGCTTTCTTT
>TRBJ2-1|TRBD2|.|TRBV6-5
CASRRLAENSEQFF
TGTGCCAGCAGACGACTAGCGGAAAACAGTGAGCAGTTCTTC
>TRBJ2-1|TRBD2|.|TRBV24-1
CATVAGSSYNEQFF
TGTGCCACCGTAGCGGGGAGCTCCTACAATGAGCAGTTCTTC
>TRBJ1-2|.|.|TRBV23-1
CASSQGLPGQENSYGYTF
TGCGCCAGCAGTCAAGGTCTGCCAGGGCAGGAGAACTCCTATGGCTACACCTTC